This T cell receptor beta chain originates from a study of beta chain features in type 1 diabetes. The study, taken as a whole, reports: The VDJ junctions of type 1 diabetes patients carried fewer insertions and more deletions. Patients showed naive, central memory and Treg TCRB repertoires that appeared more similar than those of healthy donors.

CD4+ cells of the naive, central memory, regulatory and stem cell-like memory types were sorted via CD45RO/CCR7/CD25/CD127/CD95/CD27. V lost 5 bases to trimming and J lost 5 bases; unmatched junction nucleotides: 14. From germline, CDR1 is SNHLY and CDR2 FYNNEI. The CDR3 length is 17 residues. To note about this clone: The antigen is not known.

The authors reverse transcribed all of the isolated RNA, so sequencing captured expressed TCRB transcripts. Clones were sequenced by immunoSEQ multiplex PCR, and TCRdb holds only the in-frame ones, with some missing. The sample yields fewer than 350,000 clones, around a fifth seen once. The material sequenced was naive CD4+ T cells from blood. The rearrangement joins TRBV2 to TRBJ2-5; 10 bases match TRBD1. The receptor's source is a woman younger than 35 in good health. The DNA of the CDR3 is TGTGCCAGCAGTCCCCTAGGAGGGGGGACAGGGGTTGAGACCCAGTACTTC. Translation: CASSPLGGGTGVETQYF.